The 30 T cell receptor beta chains listed next were all sequenced from one sample in a study of radiotherapy plus CTLA-4 blockade in lung cancer. TCRdb keeps only in-frame clones here, not all; method: immunoSEQ multiplex PCR. The data show tens of thousands of clones, with roughly 80% seen just once and approximately 4.5% held by the top ten. The specimen was peripheral blood, collected from a patient treated with radiotherapy plus ipilimumab. Source of these receptors: a human donor with non-small cell lung cancer who had a complete response to radiotherapy plus ipilimumab.

J is TRBJ1-2 and V is TRBV6-9; D may be TRBD1 (6 bases). With 8 bases removed from V and 4 bases from J, the gap between germline ends came to 23 bases. The CDR3 is 16 amino acids. The germline V gene encodes CDR1 MNHGY and CDR2 SVAAGI. The CDR3 loop is CASGRDNLKTVYGYTF. CDR3 nucleotide sequence: TGTGCCAGCGGTAGGGACAATCTGAAAACCGTCTATGGCTACACCTTC.

This chain uses TRBV9 with TRBJ2-5; TRBD1 matches 7 bases. J was trimmed by 1 base and V by 2 bases; bases with no gene match: 5. CDR3 length: 15 amino acids. CDR1 is SGDLS, CDR2 YYNGEE, per germline. The CDR3 loop reads CASSVTGALQETQYF. The CDR3 region has the DNA TGTGCCAGCAGCGTTACAGGGGCCCTCCAAGAGACCCAGTACTTC. Looking up the rest from reference TRBV9 and TRBJ2-5 gives the full variable domain: DSGVTQTPKHLITATGQRVTLRCSPRSGDLSVYWYQQSLDQGLQFLIQYYNGEERAKGNILERFSAQQFPDLHSELNLSSLELGDSALYFCASSVTGALQETQYFGPGTRLLVL.

The chain is built from TRBV13 and TRBJ2-5; 12 bases align to TRBD2. The trim removed 1 base at V and 5 bases at J, leaving 5 bases unmatched. CDR1 and CDR2 from the germline V gene are PRHDT and FYEKMQ (reference sequence). The CDR3 extends over 16 amino acids. CDR3 region: CASSLVRLAGEETQYF. The DNA for the CDR3 is TGTGCCAGCAGCTTAGTACGACTAGCGGGAGAGGAGACCCAGTACTTC. Using reference TRBV13 and TRBJ2-5 for the parts outside the CDR3, the full variable domain is AAGVIQSPRHLIKEKRETATLKCYPIPRHDTVYWYQQGPGQDPQFLISFYEKMQSDKGSIPDRFSAQQFSDYHSELNMSSLELGDSALYFCASSLVRLAGEETQYFGPGTRLLVL.

Here the CDR3 reads CASSIAPDFSYEQYF. CDR3 bases: TGTGCCAGTAGTATAGCCCCAGACTTTTCCTACGAGCAGTACTTC. The chain has TRBV19 and TRBJ2-7; D remains unclear. Germline CDR1 and CDR2: LNHDA and SQIVND (reference sequence). V gave up 1 base and J gave up 1 base, with 11 bases separating them. This CDR3 is built from 15 residues.

The rearrangement joins TRBV11-2 to TRBJ2-7; unclear D gene. The CDR3 consists of 14 residues. Germline lookup yields CDR1 SGHAT and CDR2 FQNNGV. Between the trimmed V and J ends, which lost 5 bases and 3 bases, there was a span of 14 bases. CDR3 amino acids: CASSAGTIYYEQYV. The CDR3 DNA sequence: TGTGCCAGCAGCGCCGGCACGATTTACTACGAGCAGTACGTC.

The rearrangement links TRBV18 to TRBJ2-7; 10 bases line up with TRBD1. J lost 2 bases, V lost 3 bases, and 1 base had no gene match. This CDR3 is built from 14 residues. Germline V gene sequence: CDR1 KGHSH, CDR2 LQKENI. The CDR3 sequence is CASSPGTGAYEQYF. DNA for the CDR3: TGTGCCAGCTCACCGGGGACAGGGGCCTACGAGCAGTACTTC.

For the CDR3, the DNA is TGTGCCAGCAGCCCGCTGACAGACCTGGGGTACGAGCAGTACGTC. Amino acid sequence: CASSPLTDLGYEQYV. The J gene is TRBJ2-7, the V gene TRBV28; a possible D gene is TRBD1 (5 bases). Trimming took 6 bases from V and 4 from J, leaving 19 bases between them. CDR3 length equals 15 residues. Germline V CDR1 and CDR2: MDHEN, SYDVKM.

This chain uses TRBV28 with TRBJ2-1; D is perhaps TRBD2 (6 bases). Germline V lookup: CDR1 MDHEN, CDR2 SYDVKM. The CDR3 sequence is 13 residues long. The V end was cut by 4 bases, the J end by 6 bases, with 10 bases between. The CDR3 reads CASSSGTLNEQFF. CDR3 DNA sequence: TGTGCCAGCAGTTCCGGGACTCTCAATGAGCAGTTCTTC.

The V and J genes are TRBV7-9 and TRBJ2-1, with a weak D call TRBD2 (5 bases). Per germline, CDR1 SEHNR and CDR2 FQNEAQ (reference sequence). Trimming took 7 bases from V and 2 from J, leaving 21 bases between them. The CDR3 has 17 amino acids. CDR3 sequence (DNA): TGTGCCAGCACCGTTAGTGAGGGCCCCTTTGCCTACAATGAGCAGTTCTTC. Protein product: CASTVSEGPFAYNEQFF.

This sequence joins TRBV9 and TRBJ2-3; 9 bases are shared with TRBD2. Per the germline V gene, CDR1 is SGDLS and CDR2 is YYNGEE. Trimming took 4 bases from V and 8 from J; bases not matched to a gene: 20. This CDR3 is 18 amino acids long. The CDR3 here is CASSRDSGLAGSALTQYF. CDR3 coding DNA: TGTGCCAGCAGCCGGGATTCGGGGCTAGCGGGATCCGCCCTTACGCAGTATTTT.

This chain joins TRBV10-3 and TRBJ1-1, with D perhaps matching TRBD1 (6 bases). Between the trimmed V and J ends, which lost 4 bases and 0 bases, there was a span of 12 bases. Germline V gene lookup returns CDR1 ENHRY and CDR2 SYGVKD. There are 15 residues in the CDR3. The CDR3 coding sequence is TGTGCCATCAGTGTTACGGGGGGCATGAACACTGAAGCTTTCTTT. Its translation: CAISVTGGMNTEAFF.

A word on this clone: Relative to the germline gene, one junction end is altered; a read error may explain this. In nucleotides, the CDR3 is TGTGCCAGTAGTATCTCCGAGACAGGGGAATTTCGGAACTTC. It yields the protein CASSISETGEFRNF. The chain joins TRBV19 to TRBJ1-2, with 8 bases identical to TRBD1. CDR3 length: 14 amino acids. Germline-derived CDR1 and CDR2 are LNHDA and SQIVND (reference sequence). The variable domain in full, with the rest retrieved from reference TRBV19 and TRBJ1-2, is DGGITQSPKYLFRKEGQNVTLSCEQNLNHDAMYWYRQDPGQGLRLIYYSQIVNDFQKGDIAEGYSVSREKKESFPLTVTSAQKNPTAFYLCASSISETGEFRNFGSGTRLTVV.

This rearrangement joins TRBV5-1 to TRBJ2-5, with a tentative D call TRBD2 (6 bases). V lost 1 base and J lost 2, with 15 bases in between. The germline gives CDR1 SGHRS, CDR2 YFSETQ. CDR3 length: 16 amino acids. CDR3 sequence (DNA): TGCGCCAGCAGCTTGCTCGGCGGAGGGCCACAAGAGACCCAGTACTTC. Protein: CASSLLGGGPQETQYF.

The chain has TRBV6-5 and TRBJ2-1; a possible D gene is TRBD2 (6 bases). This CDR3 has 15 residues. The V end was cut by 2 bases, the J end by 7 bases, with 15 bases between. CDR1 and CDR2 (germline): MNHEY, SVGAGI. The chain's CDR3 is CASSYQSGGGNEQFF. The CDR3 nucleotides read TGTGCCAGCAGTTACCAAAGCGGAGGAGGGAATGAGCAGTTCTTC.

A note on this clone: The same CDR3 can be traced to other DNA sequences in this sample. V and J are TRBV10-3 and TRBJ2-7; D is uncertain. CDR3 length equals 13 residues. Germline V gene data show CDR1 as ENHRY and CDR2 as SYGVKD. V was shortened by 0 bases and J by 4 bases, with 7 bases between the two germline ends. Here the CDR3 DNA reads TGTGCCATCAGTGAGTCGTTGGGGTACGAGCAGTACTTC. This gives the protein CAISESLGYEQYF.

This clone was recorded only once. The genes are TRBV2 and TRBJ2-1; 8 bases line up with TRBD1. The CDR3 is made up of 12 amino acids. The ends lost 2 bases at V and 16 bases at J; junction bases unmatched: 7. The germline CDR1 and CDR2 sequences are SNHLY and FYNNEI. The CDR3: CASSEKGQEKFF. The CDR3 DNA reads as TGTGCCAGCAGTGAAAAGGGACAGGAAAAATTCTTC.

The chain uses TRBV5-4 and TRBJ1-1, with D possibly TRBD1 on 5 matching bases. Germline V gene lookup returns CDR1 SGHNT and CDR2 YYREEE (reference sequence). Trimming removed 4 bases from V and 4 bases from J, with 14 bases in between. CDR3 length equals 14 residues. For the CDR3, the DNA is TGTGCCAGCAGCGGGACGAACCTGGGCACTGAAGCTTTCTTT. Its protein is CASSGTNLGTEAFF.

The gene calls are TRBV5-6 and TRBJ2-7; either TRBD1 or TRBD2 may supply D (5 bases each). Looked up from germline, CDR1 is SGHDT and CDR2 is YYEEEE. This CDR3 has 14 amino acids. V shed 4 bases and J shed 2 bases, with 13 bases lying between them. The CDR3 here is CASSPGPGPYEQYF. The CDR3 nucleotides are TGTGCCAGCAGCCCCGGTCCGGGACCCTACGAGCAGTACTTC.

The V and J genes are TRBV6-4 and TRBJ2-1, with 8 bases aligning to TRBD2. From germline, CDR1 is MRHNA and CDR2 SNTAGT. The CDR3 length is 16 residues. V gave up 6 bases and J gave up 7 bases; unmatched junction bases: 14. CDR3 sequence reads: CASSPTPSGGTNEQFF. In DNA, the CDR3 is TGTGCCAGCAGCCCAACTCCGAGCGGGGGAACTAATGAGCAGTTCTTC.

V and J are TRBV7-2 and TRBJ2-7; D unresolved. V dropped 5 bases and J dropped 0 bases, with 8 bases sitting between them. This CDR3 is built from 13 residues. The germline gives CDR1 SGHTA, CDR2 FQGNSA. The CDR3 nucleotides are TGTGCCAGCAGCCTGCACAGCTCCTACGAGCAGTACTTC. Protein: CASSLHSSYEQYF.

This sequence joins TRBV6-7 and TRBJ2-5; TRBD2 agrees at 7 bases. TRBV6-7 is reported as an ORF; its role is uncertain. This CDR3 has 14 residues. V shed 0 bases and J 5 bases; nucleotides not matched to a gene: 3. DNA of the CDR3: TGTGCCAGCAGTTACTCATCCGGGAGGGAGACCCAGTACTTC. This gives the protein CASSYSSGRETQYF.

This chain links TRBV7-2 with TRBJ1-5; D not certain. V dropped 1 base and J dropped 3 bases, with 7 bases sitting between them. Germline values: CDR1 SGHTA, CDR2 FQGNSA. The CDR3 runs 14 residues. The CDR3 DNA sequence: TGTGCCAGCAGCTTAGTGGATGCCAATCAGCCCCAGCATTTT. Protein sequence: CASSLVDANQPQHF.

The V call is TRBV30, the J call TRBJ1-2; D unclear. Per germline, CDR1 GTSNPN and CDR2 SVGIG (reference sequence). The V end lost 4 bases, the J end lost 3 bases, and 12 bases lay between the germline ends. This CDR3 spans 13 amino acids. The CDR3 protein is CAWTVWTDYGYTF. CDR3 DNA: TGTGCCTGGACTGTGTGGACTGACTATGGCTACACCTTC.

V usage is TRBV9 and J usage is TRBJ1-1; TRBD1 agrees at 11 bases. The J segment lost 6 bases and the V segment lost 3 bases, leaving 10 bases of the junction unmatched. The CDR3 consists of 16 residues. The germline gives CDR1 SGDLS, CDR2 YYNGEE. As DNA, the CDR3 is TGTGCCAGCAGCGCGGAGGGGACAGGGGGTCCCCCTGAAGCTTTCTTT. Its translation is CASSAEGTGGPPEAFF.

This chain connects TRBV28 to TRBJ2-5, with no clear D. The CDR3 is 14 amino acids. Germline V gene data show CDR1 as MDHEN and CDR2 as SYDVKM. The V end lost 1 base, the J end lost 3 bases, and 9 bases lay between the germline ends. The CDR3 DNA reads TGTGCCAGCAGTTTATTGGTGGGAAAAGAGACCCAGTACTTC. Its translation: CASSLLVGKETQYF.

The chain links TRBV7-8 to TRBJ2-1; TRBD2 matches 14 bases. Germline loops: CDR1 SGHVS, CDR2 FQNEAQ. This CDR3 contains 15 residues. With 4 bases clipped from V and 8 bases from J, the junction kept 4 bases outside the gene matches. The CDR3 protein is CASSSTSGGAYEQFF. Written as DNA, the CDR3 is TGTGCCAGCAGCTCGACTAGCGGGGGGGCCTATGAGCAGTTCTTC.

V usage is TRBV6-1 and J usage is TRBJ1-2, with 8 bases that match TRBD1. Per the germline V gene, CDR1 is MNHNS and CDR2 is SASEGT. V was pared by 5 bases and J by 4 bases, with 3 bases of the junction left unmatched. This CDR3 is built from 13 residues. The CDR3 spells CASSWGQVYGYTF. CDR3 in DNA: TGTGCCAGCAGTTGGGGACAGGTCTATGGCTACACCTTC.

The CDR3 reads CASSLPREEQFF. CDR3 coding DNA: TGTGCCAGCAGTTTACCCAGGGAAGAGCAGTTCTTC. The chain couples TRBV28 to TRBJ2-1, with a tentative D call TRBD1 (5 bases). Per the germline V gene, CDR1 is MDHEN and CDR2 is SYDVKM. Trimming stripped 2 bases from V and 10 bases from J, with 9 bases between. The CDR3 length is 12 residues.

V is TRBV19 and J is TRBJ2-5; 9 nucleotides line up with TRBD2. V gave up 5 bases and J gave up 2 bases; unmatched junction bases: 9. The CDR3 runs 16 residues. Germline CDR1 reads LNHDA; CDR2 reads SQIVND (reference sequence). CDR3 nucleotide sequence: TGTGCCAGTAGTCTCGGCGGGAGCGGGGGGCAAGAGACCCAGTACTTC. Its protein is CASSLGGSGGQETQYF. Using reference TRBV19 and TRBJ2-5 for the parts outside the CDR3, the full variable domain is DGGITQSPKYLFRKEGQNVTLSCEQNLNHDAMYWYRQDPGQGLRLIYYSQIVNDFQKGDIAEGYSVSREKKESFPLTVTSAQKNPTAFYLCASSLGGSGGQETQYFGPGTRLLVL.

The table lists this clone with a count of one. J is TRBJ2-2 and V is TRBV27; 7 nucleotides agree with TRBD2. Germline CDR1 MNHEY, CDR2 SMNVEV (reference sequence). CDR3 size: 16 residues. V lost 6 bases to trimming and J lost 6 bases; unmatched junction nucleotides: 13. The DNA for the CDR3 is TGTGCCAGCAGCTGGGAACTAGCGAGCTTCCCCGGGGAGCTGTTTTTT. As protein: CASSWELASFPGELFF.